This entry concerns a single TCR beta chain. This sample was taken from a study of shared clonotypes between healthy human individuals. V lost 3 bases, J lost 0 bases, and 10 bases lay in between. The CDR3 runs to 15 residues. From germline, CDR1 is LNHDA and CDR2 SQIVND (reference sequence). Clones were sequenced by immunoSEQ multiplex PCR, and TCRdb holds only the in-frame ones, with some missing. Seen here are roughly 1,500,000 clones, under 99% observed once, and the top ten hold roughly 0.42%. The source is a man aged 25 to 45 in good health. V usage is TRBV19 and J usage is TRBJ2-3; D might be TRBD2 (5 bases). Sequencing was done on a sample of naive CD4+ T cells sorted from blood. Documented subset: CD45RA+ positively selected. CDR3 bases: TGTGCCAGTAGTATTAGCGCAGTGAGCACAGATACGCAGTATTTT. Its translation is CASSISAVSTDTQYF. Full variable domain (outside the CDR3, taken from reference TRBV19 and TRBJ2-3): DGGITQSPKYLFRKEGQNVTLSCEQNLNHDAMYWYRQDPGQGLRLIYYSQIVNDFQKGDIAEGYSVSREKKESFPLTVTSAQKNPTAFYLCASSISAVSTDTQYFGPGTRLTVL.